This T cell receptor beta chain came from a study of technical replicates of blood from several donors (dated by TCRdb to the late 2010s). Details on this clone: Which antigen it targets is not known. Base qualities are not provided; no much larger clone lies one nucleotide away.

Library preparation employed the immunoSEQ multiplex PCR assay. Here the immuneACCESS table is served through TCRdb, limited to in-frame sequences with V and J called. Missing clones are a known gap in these copies; in checked studies unresolved V genes cover under half, and the rest lacks a known reason. This sample gives about 81,000 clones in total; 75% to 90% of them show up just once. Around 4% of the sample goes to the ten largest clones. This receptor was taken from a human donor in good health. Some clones in this sample may be carry-over from other donors' samples. Sequenced material: PBMCs.

CDR3 protein: CASSPPLVTQAYGYTF. The bases are TGTGCCAGCTCACCACCGTTGGTAACCCAGGCCTATGGCTACACCTTC. Recombination connected TRBV18 to TRBJ1-2, with the D gene call left open. The CDR3 starts with the cysteine, ends with the phenylalanine, and has 16 residues. The entry retains the CDR3 DNA only, 48 bases that are in frame from base 1. Via the germline V gene, CDR1 is KGHSH and CDR2 LQKENI. V is clipped by 0 bases and J by 4 bases, and the sequence between their germline boundaries is 15 bases long.